This entry is about one T cell receptor (beta chain). The antigen is unknown. The sample comes from a study of PD-1 blockade in classical Hodgkin lymphoma. The study's findings and limits: Repertoire differences lack defined causes, possibly disease activity or prior therapy. The study reported lower baseline TCR diversity in newly diagnosed patients than in healthy donors.

Relapse after autologous stem cell transplantation occurred in every patient, and brentuximab vedotin exposure varied. Data came from immunoSEQ multiplex PCR; TCRdb stores just in-frame clones and leaves some out. The data hold tens of thousands of clones, with over 65% observed a single time. The V end lost 3 bases, the J end lost 8 bases, and 13 bases lay between the germline ends. The length of the CDR3 is 14 residues. Germline V gives CDR1 SGHAT, CDR2 FQNNGV. The gene calls are TRBV11-2 and TRBJ1-4; no clear D gene. This receptor was identified in a human donor with classical Hodgkin lymphoma. The source was peripheral blood mononuclear cells (PBMCs), collected before the second cycle of nivolumab. CDR3 coding DNA: TGTGCCAGCAGCTTTGGCCTCGGTCGGGAAAAACTGTTTTTT. Its translation is CASSFGLGREKLFF. The complete variable domain, with remaining parts taken from reference TRBV11-2 and TRBJ1-4, reads EAGVAQSPRYKIIEKRQSVAFWCNPISGHATLYWYQQILGQGPKLLIQFQNNGVVDDSQLPKDRFSAERLKGVDSTLKIQPAKLEDSAVYLCASSFGLGREKLFFGSGTQLSVL.